Shown below are 20 T cell receptor beta chains from a single sample sequenced in a study of T cell repertoires in cytomegalovirus infection. TCRdb independently ran MiXCR on the reads; one entry per CDR3 protein. Among roughly 200,000 distinct CDR3 sequences listed, roughly 17% were seen once. Sequenced: CD8+ T cells from PBMCs. The receptors shown here come from a human donor in good health (CMV status not recorded). Some clones in this sample may be carry-over from other donors' samples.

This clonotype was recorded a few times. The gene calls are TRBV28 and TRBJ2-7; TRBD1 matches 9 bases. This CDR3 has 15 amino acids. The germline V gene has CDR1 MDHEN and CDR2 SYDVKM. The V gene end was trimmed by 6 bases and the J gene end by 7 bases; junction bases not matched to a gene: 13. The CDR3 region is CASSLQRDREFEQYF. The DNA for the CDR3 is TGTGCCAGCAGCTTACAAAGGGACAGGGAGTTTGAGCAGTACTTC.

This clonotype turned up a few times. This chain links TRBV10-2 with TRBJ2-5, with 8 bases lining up with TRBD1. The trim removed 3 bases at V and 5 bases at J, leaving 17 bases unmatched. Germline V gene data show CDR1 as WSHSY and CDR2 as SAAADI. This CDR3 is built from 18 residues. The CDR3 sequence is CASSELRTGRSLRETQYF. As DNA, the CDR3 is TGCGCCAGCAGTGAACTTAGGACAGGGCGATCGCTACGGGAGACCCAGTACTTC.

The rearrangement joins TRBV7-9 to TRBJ2-5; D call uncertain. The CDR3 is 14 residues long. Germline lookup yields CDR1 SEHNR and CDR2 FQNEAQ (reference sequence). Trimming shortened V by 8 bases and J by 4 bases, and 17 bases separated the two germline ends. The CDR3 spells CASVVARRGETQYF. The CDR3 nucleotides are TGTGCCAGCGTCGTTGCGAGGAGAGGAGAGACCCAGTACTTC. The variable domain in full, completed from reference TRBV7-9 and TRBJ2-5, reads DTGVSQNPRHKITKRGQNVTFRCDPISEHNRLYWYRQTLGQGPEFLTYFQNEAQLEKSRLLSDRFSAERPKGSFSTLEIQRTEQGDSAMYLCASVVARRGETQYFGPGTRLLVL.

This clonotype was seen only a few times. The V call is TRBV18, the J call TRBJ2-7; D is unclear. Per the germline V gene, CDR1 is KGHSH and CDR2 is LQKENI. Trimming removed 1 base from V and 5 bases from J, with 15 bases in between. The CDR3 covers 15 residues. The CDR3 sequence is CASSPRSAPFHEQYF. CDR3 nucleotides: TGTGCCAGCTCACCACGCTCAGCACCCTTCCACGAGCAGTACTTC.

This clonotype was recorded a few times. The gene calls are TRBV7-9 and TRBJ1-5; D is unresolved. Trimming removed 4 bases at V and 4 bases at J, with 5 bases between. The CDR3 length is 12 residues. Germline V gene data show CDR1 as SEHNR and CDR2 as FQNEAQ (reference sequence). In nucleotides, the CDR3 is TGTGCCAGCAGCTCCGATAATCAGCCCCAGCATTTT. Amino acids: CASSSDNQPQHF.

This clonotype appeared many times. The chain carries TRBV7-8 and TRBJ2-1; 8 positions match TRBD2. Germline-derived CDR1 and CDR2 are SGHVS and FQNEAQ. The CDR3 consists of 18 residues. The V and J ends lost 1 base and 4 bases, in that order; junction bases with no gene match: 12. CDR3 in amino acids: CASSLVASGGSSYNEQFF. CDR3 DNA: TGTGCCAGCAGCTTAGTCGCCAGCGGGGGATCGTCATACAATGAGCAGTTCTTC.

This clonotype has a handful of counts. The chain is built from TRBV20-1 and TRBJ1-1, with D possibly being TRBD1 (6 bases). The V and J ends lost 6 bases and 5 bases respectively, with 22 bases between them. The CDR3 contains 15 residues. CDR1 and CDR2 (germline): DFQATT, SNEGSKA (reference sequence). CDR3 nucleotides: TGCAGTGCCCCCTCGAAGGAGGGGGGAGGTACTGAAGCTTTCTTT. Residues: CSAPSKEGGGTEAFF.

This clonotype was detected a few times. This chain joins TRBV7-2 and TRBJ2-7; 7 bases are shared with TRBD2. CDR3 length: 15 residues. J gave up 0 bases and V 5 bases, and 7 bases lay outside the gene matches. Per germline, CDR1 SGHTA and CDR2 FQGNSA. The CDR3 bases are TGTGCCAGCAGCCGTAGCGGGTTCAGCTCCTACGAGCAGTACTTC. Translation: CASSRSGFSSYEQYF.

V usage is TRBV6-5 and J usage is TRBJ1-1; a weak D match, TRBD1 (5 bases). This CDR3 has 18 residues. The V gene's germline CDR1 is MNHEY and CDR2 SVGAGI. V was clipped by 1 base and J by 6 bases, with 24 bases between them. CDR3 in DNA: TGTGCCAGCAGTTACTTACTATCCTCCGGGACGGCAAGTTCTGAAGCTTTCTTT. This encodes CASSYLLSSGTASSEAFF.

A few counts support this clonotype. The J gene is TRBJ1-6, the V gene TRBV12-3 or TRBV12-4, with a tentative D call TRBD1 (6 bases). The CDR3 loop spans 14 amino acids. Trimming removed 3 bases from V and 8 bases from J, with 11 bases in between. CDR3 region: CASSLEGVDSPLHF. The CDR3, as DNA: TGTGCCAGCAGTTTGGAGGGGGTCGATTCACCCCTCCACTTT.

The gene calls are TRBV6-2 or TRBV6-3 and TRBJ1-4; D is uncertain. With 0 bases removed from V and 7 bases from J, the gap between germline ends came to 0 bases. Per the germline V gene, CDR1 is MNHEY and CDR2 is SVGEGT. This CDR3 is 11 amino acids long. The CDR3 DNA reads as TGTGCCAGCAGTTACTCTGAAAAACTGTTTTTT. It translates to CASSYSEKLFF.

This sequence joins TRBV7-9 and TRBJ2-7; D is ambiguous. Germline V gene lookup returns CDR1 SEHNR and CDR2 FQNEAQ (reference sequence). Trimming removed 1 base at V and 6 bases at J, with 7 bases between. The CDR3 is 12 amino acids. CDR3 protein: CASSLGLTEQYF. DNA for the CDR3: TGTGCCAGCAGCTTAGGACTGACCGAGCAGTACTTC. Based on the CDR3 plus reference TRBV7-9 and TRBJ2-7, the full variable domain is DTGVSQNPRHKITKRGQNVTFRCDPISEHNRLYWYRQTLGQGPEFLTYFQNEAQLEKSRLLSDRFSAERPKGSFSTLEIQRTEQGDSAMYLCASSLGLTEQYFGPGTRLTVT.

This clonotype turned up a few times. This chain uses TRBV5-5 with TRBJ2-1; D remains unclear. Germline CDR1 is SGHKS and CDR2 is YYEKEE (reference sequence). This CDR3 is built from 14 residues. Trimming shortened V by 3 bases and J by 8 bases, and 15 bases separated the two germline ends. CDR3 sequence: CASSYLTVPHEQFF. CDR3 bases: TGTGCCAGCAGCTATTTGACTGTCCCCCATGAGCAGTTCTTC. Full variable domain (rest looked up from reference TRBV5-5 and TRBJ2-1): DAGVTQSPTHLIKTRGQQVTLRCSPISGHKSVSWYQQVLGQGPQFIFQYYEKEERGRGNFPDRFSARQFPNYSSELNVNALLLGDSALYLCASSYLTVPHEQFFGPGTRLTVL.

The genes are TRBV28 and TRBJ2-7; D remains unclear. This CDR3 region has 14 residues. Germline V lookup: CDR1 MDHEN, CDR2 SYDVKM. V lost 2 bases to trimming and J lost 3 bases, with 11 bases between them. The CDR3 here is CASSLGPKIYEQYF. CDR3 nucleotides: TGTGCCAGCAGTTTAGGACCGAAGATCTACGAGCAGTACTTC.

In its sample, this clonotype was seen a few times. The chain recombines TRBV4-2 with TRBJ1-5; no clear D gene. V was trimmed by 0 bases and J by 9 bases, leaving 18 bases between them. Looked up from germline, CDR1 is LGHNA and CDR2 is YNFKEQ. The CDR3 spans 16 residues. CDR3 bases: TGTGCCAGCAGCCAAGATCACGTGGGTGATCGGCGGCCCCAGCATTTT. It codes for CASSQDHVGDRRPQHF.

This clonotype came up a few times. The chain uses TRBV7-8 and TRBJ2-2; D is unresolved. There are 16 residues in the CDR3. CDR1 and CDR2 from the germline V gene are SGHVS and FQNEAQ. Trimming stripped 2 bases from V and 1 base from J, with 11 bases between. The CDR3 reads CASSLRPTENTGELFF. The CDR3 DNA sequence: TGTGCCAGCAGCTTACGTCCGACGGAGAACACCGGGGAGCTGTTTTTT.

The chain recombines TRBV13 with TRBJ2-7; TRBD2 matches 7 bases. The CDR3 is 14 residues long. Per germline, CDR1 PRHDT and CDR2 FYEKMQ (reference sequence). Trimming took 5 bases from V and 5 from J; bases not matched to a gene: 9. CDR3 nucleotides: TGTGCCAGCAGCCTGGGAGGGGCGTCGGACGAGCAGTACTTC. Translating gives CASSLGGASDEQYF.

The V and J genes are TRBV4-2 and TRBJ1-4; TRBD1 aligns across 11 bases. The CDR3 runs to 16 residues. After removal of 0 bases from V and 7 bases from J, the junction contained 4 bases not matched to a gene. Per germline, CDR1 LGHNA and CDR2 YNFKEQ. The CDR3 nucleotides read TGTGCCAGCAGCCAAGAGGTCGGGACAGGGGGTGAAAAACTGTTTTTT. Protein product: CASSQEVGTGGEKLFF.

At least ten counts were recorded for this clonotype. This chain connects TRBV7-8 to TRBJ2-5, with 9 bases that match TRBD1. Germline V gene lookup returns CDR1 SGHVS and CDR2 FQNEAQ. With V trimmed by 0 bases and J by 3 bases, 5 bases remained unmatched. The CDR3 runs to 16 residues. For the CDR3, the DNA is TGTGCCAGCAGCTTAGCTCGGGACAGGGACAAAGAGACCCAGTACTTC. Translation: CASSLARDRDKETQYF.

V usage is TRBV7-2 and J usage is TRBJ2-6, with D maybe TRBD1 (6 bases). With 3 bases removed from V and 0 bases from J, the gap between germline ends came to 12 bases. CDR1 and CDR2 (germline): SGHTA, FQGNSA. The CDR3 spans 17 residues. CDR3 sequence: CASSFLTGRSGANVLTF. For the CDR3, the DNA is TGTGCCAGCAGCTTTTTGACAGGCCGCTCTGGGGCCAACGTCCTGACTTTC.